Following are 31 T cell receptor beta chains from one sample sequenced in a study of T cells in Graves' hyperthyroidism and ophthalmopathy. It was RNA transcripts that yielded the amplified TCR beta CDR3 regions. Initially, a first-round RT-PCR of the TCR CDR3 employed the HTBI primer set. TCRdb reanalysed the multiplex PCR reads using MiXCR and keeps one entry per CDR3 protein. The table lists hundreds of thousands of distinct CDR3 sequences, approximately 23% of them singletons. The specimen sequenced was blood. The source is a man aged 25 to 40 with Graves' ophthalmopathy.

This clonotype was observed at least ten times. The chain carries TRBV28 and TRBJ2-7; D is uncertain. CDR1 and CDR2 from the germline V gene are MDHEN and SYDVKM. The CDR3 contains 15 residues. Between the trimmed V and J ends, which lost 3 bases and 2 bases, there was a span of 14 bases. CDR3 amino acids: CASSLRPPSTYEQYF. Here the CDR3 DNA reads TGTGCCAGCAGTTTGAGACCCCCGTCCACCTACGAGCAGTACTTC.

J is TRBJ1-4 and V is TRBV20-1, with a possible D match to TRBD1 (6 bases). This CDR3 has 14 residues. Trimming removed 1 base from V and 5 bases from J, with 11 bases in between. Germline CDR1 is DFQATT and CDR2 is SNEGSKA (reference sequence). The CDR3 spells CSARVWTENEKLFF. The CDR3 DNA is TGCAGTGCTAGAGTTTGGACAGAGAATGAAAAACTGTTTTTT.

The V gene is TRBV11-1, the J gene TRBJ1-2, with 7 bases fitting TRBD1. Per the germline V gene, CDR1 is SGHAT and CDR2 is FQDESV (reference sequence). Germline trimming cut 6 bases from V and 8 bases from J; bases unmatched to any gene: 12. This CDR3 region has 14 residues. CDR3 nucleotides: TGTGCCAGCAGATCGACAGGGATGAGTTACGGCTACACCTTC. Protein: CASRSTGMSYGYTF.

This clonotype has just a few counts. The chain combines TRBV20-1 with TRBJ2-5, with D possibly being TRBD1 (6 bases). Germline V lookup: CDR1 DFQATT, CDR2 SNEGSKA (reference sequence). V shed 3 bases and J shed 1 base, with 12 bases lying between them. CDR3 size: 14 residues. The CDR3 spells CSASPYRVQETQYF. CDR3 nucleotide sequence: TGCAGTGCTAGTCCCTACAGGGTCCAAGAGACCCAGTACTTC.

In this sample, this clonotype turned up a few times. The V gene is TRBV5-1, the J gene TRBJ2-2; no firm D call. There are 14 residues in the CDR3. Trimming cost V 0 bases and J 5 bases, with 8 bases left between them. The germline CDR1 and CDR2 sequences are SGHRS and YFSETQ. The CDR3 nucleotides read TGCGCCAGCAGCTTGGCCCTCACAACCGGGGAGCTGTTTTTT. It yields the protein CASSLALTTGELFF.

This clonotype was counted ten times or more. The chain is built from TRBV7-9 and TRBJ1-5; D unresolved. CDR3 length equals 15 residues. V lost 4 bases to trimming and J lost 0 bases, with 10 bases between them. The germline V gene has CDR1 SEHNR and CDR2 FQNEAQ (reference sequence). The CDR3 DNA reads TGTGCCAGCAGCTGGACCGCATATAGCAATCAGCCCCAGCATTTT. Its protein is CASSWTAYSNQPQHF.

The chain has TRBV2 and TRBJ2-5; maybe TRBD2 (6 bases). The germline gives CDR1 SNHLY, CDR2 FYNNEI. The V and J ends lost 2 bases and 5 bases respectively, with 15 bases between them. The length of the CDR3 is 15 residues. The CDR3: CASSEQVRAGETQYF. CDR3 in DNA: TGTGCCAGCAGTGAACAAGTCAGGGCGGGGGAGACCCAGTACTTC.

The chain links TRBV20-1 to TRBJ2-1; 7 bases align to TRBD1. This CDR3 comprises 13 residues. Germline V lookup: CDR1 DFQATT, CDR2 SNEGSKA (reference sequence). Germline trimming cut 6 bases from V and 7 bases from J; bases unmatched to any gene: 9. The DNA of the CDR3 is TGCAGTGCGCATTACAGGGGACCGAATGAGCAGTTCTTC. Translated, it gives CSAHYRGPNEQFF.

This clonotype has a count of ten or more. Its ends do not fully match the called genes, so a read error is possible. The CDR3 region is CASRLGTTYGNEQYF. The CDR3 bases are TGCGCCAGCAGGTTGGGGACAACTTACGGCAACGAGCAGTACTTC. The chain couples TRBV5-1 to TRBJ2-7; TRBD1 is a possible D gene (6 bases). This CDR3 spans 15 amino acids. Germline CDR1 SGHRS, CDR2 YFSETQ.

The rearrangement links TRBV11-3 to TRBJ1-1; tentative D call: TRBD1 (5 bases). The germline V gene encodes CDR1 SGHNT and CDR2 YENEEA. V was cut by 1 base and J by 10 bases, with 13 bases left in between. CDR3 length: 13 amino acids. The CDR3 here is CASSLAESGRAFF. The CDR3 nucleotides read TGTGCCAGCAGCTTAGCTGAATCAGGGCGAGCTTTCTTT.

This chain joins TRBV29-1 and TRBJ2-1; maybe TRBD2 (6 bases). CDR1 is SQVTM, CDR2 ANQGSEA, per germline. The CDR3 consists of 15 residues. V shed 6 bases and J shed 0 bases, with 15 bases lying between them. CDR3 sequence (DNA): TGCAGCGTCTCAGAGCGGGCTGGCTCCTACAATGAGCAGTTCTTC. Translated, it gives CSVSERAGSYNEQFF.

This clonotype has more than one count but fewer than ten. The V and J genes are TRBV19 and TRBJ1-5; D is ambiguous. Trimming pared 4 bases from V and 9 bases from J, leaving 16 bases between. This CDR3 spans 14 amino acids. Per germline, CDR1 LNHDA and CDR2 SQIVND (reference sequence). The CDR3 coding sequence is TGTGCCAGTAGTAGGATTGACACTATCCGGCCCCAGCATTTT. It translates to CASSRIDTIRPQHF.

The chain links TRBV27 to TRBJ2-2; 9 bases align to TRBD2. The CDR3 spans 15 residues. The V and J ends lost 7 bases and 1 base, in that order; junction bases with no gene match: 4. Per germline, CDR1 MNHEY and CDR2 SMNVEV (reference sequence). The CDR3 region is CASNELAGNTGELFF. The CDR3 DNA reads as TGTGCCAGCAACGAACTAGCGGGGAACACCGGGGAGCTGTTTTTT.

This clonotype was detected once. Since a much larger clone is just one base distant, this may be a read error. V gene TRBV7-3 combines with J gene TRBJ1-1; tentative D call: TRBD1 (6 bases). The germline gives CDR1 SGHTA, CDR2 FQGTGA. The CDR3 runs 14 residues. The CDR3 loop reads CASSKRTENTEASF. CDR3 DNA: TGTGCCAGCAGCAAAAGGACAGAAAACACTGAAGCTTCCTTT. The full variable domain, in which reference TRBV7-3 and TRBJ1-1 provide the parts outside the CDR3, is GAGVSQTPSNKVTEKGKYVELRCDPISGHTALYWYRQSLGQGPEFLIYFQGTGAADDSGLPNDRFFAVRPEGSVSTLKIQRTERGDSAVYLCASSKRTENTEASFGQGTRLTVV.

V usage is TRBV6-1 and J usage is TRBJ1-1; 7 nucleotides agree with TRBD1. With V trimmed by 7 bases and J by 5 bases, 10 bases remained unmatched. The CDR3 runs to 14 residues. Germline V gives CDR1 MNHNS, CDR2 SASEGT. CDR3 protein: CASTPSQGVTEAFF. The DNA for the CDR3 is TGTGCCAGCACTCCCTCCCAGGGGGTAACTGAAGCTTTCTTT.

The genes are TRBV18 and TRBJ2-3; maybe TRBD1 (5 bases). Germline V gene sequence: CDR1 KGHSH, CDR2 LQKENI. This CDR3 region has 17 residues. With 0 bases removed from V and 2 bases from J, the gap between germline ends came to 15 bases. For the CDR3, the DNA is TGTGCCAGCTCACCACCCAGGGCTCTCCCTTCCACAGATACGCAGTATTTT. Its protein product is CASSPPRALPSTDTQYF.

This clonotype was recorded a few times. The CDR3 DNA reads TGTGCCAGCAGTACAGGGGTGGCCACTGAAGCTTTCTTT. It specifies CASSTGVATEAFF. The chain joins TRBV12-3 or TRBV12-4 to TRBJ1-1; TRBD1 aligns across 7 bases. This CDR3 has 13 residues. V shed 5 bases, J shed 4 bases, and the junction held 4 bases outside the gene matches.

In this sample, this clonotype turned up many times. The rearrangement joins TRBV28 to TRBJ1-2; D remains ambiguous. V was cut by 11 bases and J by 2 bases, with 15 bases left in between. This CDR3 region has 13 residues. Germline CDR1 MDHEN, CDR2 SYDVKM. In DNA form, the CDR3 reads TGTGCCGGGAACTCCGGGAGCAACTATGGCTACACCTTC. Translation: CAGNSGSNYGYTF.

The V call is TRBV18, the J call TRBJ2-3, with 10 bases fitting TRBD2. The CDR3 length is 17 residues. With V trimmed by 6 bases and J by 4 bases, 13 bases remained unmatched. Looked up from germline, CDR1 is KGHSH and CDR2 is LQKENI. The CDR3 region has the DNA TGTGCCAGCTCCCGAACCTTTATAGCGGGAGGTGCAGATACGCAGTATTTT. Its protein product is CASSRTFIAGGADTQYF.

This clonotype was seen once. The chain uses TRBV12-3 or TRBV12-4 and TRBJ1-2, with 7 bases lining up with TRBD1. With 6 bases clipped from V and 4 bases from J, the junction kept 11 bases outside the gene matches. The CDR3 has 15 amino acids. In DNA form, the CDR3 reads TGTGCCAGCAGACGAGACAGGGTGCGGGCCTATGGCTACACCTTC. Its translation is CASRRDRVRAYGYTF.

In its sample, this clonotype was seen many times. The rearrangement links TRBV2 to TRBJ2-3, with 9 bases aligning to TRBD1. Germline V gene sequence: CDR1 SNHLY, CDR2 FYNNEI. The CDR3 spans 14 residues. Trimming cost V 6 bases and J 3 bases; bases outside gene matches: 4. The CDR3 nucleotides read TGTGCCAGCAGACCGGGACAGGGAACAGATACGCAGTATTTT. This sequence encodes CASRPGQGTDTQYF. The full variable domain, with the rest looked up from reference TRBV2 and TRBJ2-3, is EPEVTQTPSHQVTQMGQEVILRCVPISNHLYFYWYRQILGQKVEFLVSFYNNEISEKSEIFDDQFSVERPDGSNFTLKIRSTKLEDSAMYFCASRPGQGTDTQYFGPGTRLTVL.

The chain combines TRBV5-1 with TRBJ2-2; 14 nucleotides line up with TRBD2. Trimming took 6 bases from V and 4 from J; bases not matched to a gene: 2. Germline lookup yields CDR1 SGHRS and CDR2 YFSETQ. The CDR3 loop spans 15 amino acids. CDR3 nucleotide sequence: TGCGCCAGCAAGGGACTAGCGGGAGTCACCGGGGAGCTGTTTTTT. It codes for CASKGLAGVTGELFF.

The chain links TRBV7-8 to TRBJ2-3; perhaps TRBD2 as D (6 bases). This CDR3 is 14 amino acids long. V lost 4 bases and J 5 bases, leaving 13 bases between the germline ends. Germline CDR1 reads SGHVS; CDR2 reads FQNEAQ. The CDR3 DNA is TGTGCCAGCAGCTGGCGGGGTATGGGAGATACGCAGTATTTT. Its protein product is CASSWRGMGDTQYF.

This clonotype has a count of ten or more. The rearrangement uses TRBV28 and TRBJ2-7; D is ambiguous. The CDR3 sequence is 12 residues long. V was shortened by 5 bases and J by 2 bases, with 7 bases between the two germline ends. The germline V gene encodes CDR1 MDHEN and CDR2 SYDVKM. DNA for the CDR3: TGTGCCAGCAGTGGATTTCCCTACGAGCAGTACTTC. Encoded protein: CASSGFPYEQYF.

In its sample, this clonotype was seen many times. The V and J genes are TRBV11-2 and TRBJ2-6; tentatively, D is TRBD2 (6 bases). The length of the CDR3 is 15 residues. Trimming pared 3 bases from V and 2 bases from J, leaving 8 bases between. Germline CDR1 is SGHAT and CDR2 is FQNNGV. CDR3 DNA sequence: TGTGCCAGCAGCTTGTCGGGGGCTGGGGCCAACGTCCTGACTTTC. As protein: CASSLSGAGANVLTF.

This clonotype was recorded a few times. The gene calls are TRBV7-9 and TRBJ2-6, with 12 bases fitting TRBD2. The CDR3 has 16 amino acids. Germline trimming cut 11 bases from V and 0 bases from J; bases unmatched to any gene: 5. Germline CDR1 and CDR2: SEHNR and FQNEAQ (reference sequence). The chain's CDR3 is CAGGLAGYSGANVLTF. The CDR3 DNA follows: TGTGCCGGGGGACTAGCGGGTTACTCTGGGGCCAACGTCCTGACTTTC. Together with reference TRBV7-9 and TRBJ2-6, the CDR3 gives the full variable domain: DTGVSQNPRHKITKRGQNVTFRCDPISEHNRLYWYRQTLGQGPEFLTYFQNEAQLEKSRLLSDRFSAERPKGSFSTLEIQRTEQGDSAMYLCAGGLAGYSGANVLTFGAGSRLTVL.

This clonotype appeared many times. The rearrangement joins TRBV5-1 to TRBJ2-1, with 10 positions matching TRBD2. The germline V gene encodes CDR1 SGHRS and CDR2 YFSETQ. After removal of 4 bases from V and 4 bases from J, the junction contained 8 bases not matched to a gene. The CDR3 has 16 residues. CDR3: CASSPSPSGGYNEQFF. The CDR3 DNA follows: TGCGCCAGCAGCCCAAGTCCTAGCGGGGGTTACAATGAGCAGTTCTTC.

This clonotype showed up many times. The chain is built from TRBV20-1 and TRBJ2-7; possibly TRBD1 for D (6 bases). CDR3 length equals 13 residues. The germline V and J ends were trimmed by 4 bases and 1 base, with 11 bases remaining between them. Germline values: CDR1 DFQATT, CDR2 SNEGSKA (reference sequence). The CDR3 DNA follows: TGCAGTGCTACTAGGGGGTTTTCCTACGAGCAGTACTTC. Its translation: CSATRGFSYEQYF.

The V call is TRBV5-1, the J call TRBJ2-7; D unresolved. The CDR3 runs 12 residues. Per germline, CDR1 SGHRS and CDR2 YFSETQ. Trimming removed 1 base at V and 5 bases at J, with 7 bases between. DNA of the CDR3: TGCGCCAGCAGCTTGTTGAACGACGAGCAGTACTTC. The encoded protein is CASSLLNDEQYF.

V is TRBV27 and J is TRBJ2-7; no clear D. The V and J ends lost 3 bases and 0 bases respectively, with 9 bases between them. Germline lookup yields CDR1 MNHEY and CDR2 SMNVEV (reference sequence). The length of the CDR3 is 14 residues. CDR3 DNA: TGTGCCAGCAGTTTCCGCTCCACCTCCTACGAGCAGTACTTC. Translating gives CASSFRSTSYEQYF.

This clonotype was detected many times. The CDR3 loop reads CASYNPRASGKNTGELFF. The CDR3 region has the DNA TGTGCCAGCTATAACCCCCGGGCTAGCGGGAAAAACACCGGGGAGCTGTTTTTT. The chain joins TRBV12-3 or TRBV12-4 to TRBJ2-2; the match to TRBD2 covers 9 bases. The trim removed 8 bases at V and 2 bases at J, leaving 15 bases unmatched. This CDR3 contains 18 residues.